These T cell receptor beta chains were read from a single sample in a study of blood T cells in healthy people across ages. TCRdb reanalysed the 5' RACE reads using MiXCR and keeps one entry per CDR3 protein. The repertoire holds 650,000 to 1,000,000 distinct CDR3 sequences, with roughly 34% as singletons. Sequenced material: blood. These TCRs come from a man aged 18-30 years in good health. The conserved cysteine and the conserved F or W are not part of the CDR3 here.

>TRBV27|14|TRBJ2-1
ASSPQRGSSYNEQF
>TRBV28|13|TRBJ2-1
ASSWTSGDNNEQF
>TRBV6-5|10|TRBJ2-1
ASRDGGLGQF
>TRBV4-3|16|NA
ASSQDFGSLGGRETQY
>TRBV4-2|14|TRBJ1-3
ASSQEYGISGNTIY
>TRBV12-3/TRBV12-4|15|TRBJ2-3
ASSLAIGGGLTDTQY
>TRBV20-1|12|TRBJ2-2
STRAGANTGELF
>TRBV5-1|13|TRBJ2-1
ASSLARVEYNEQF
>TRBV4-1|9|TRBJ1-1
ASHGGTEAF
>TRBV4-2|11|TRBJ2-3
ASKKGVTDTQY
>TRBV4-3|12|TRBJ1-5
ASSHDRGRQPQH
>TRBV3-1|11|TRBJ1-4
ASSQPGGEKLF
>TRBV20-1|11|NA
SARRKGLYEQY
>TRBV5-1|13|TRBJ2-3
ASSPSSVGTDTQY
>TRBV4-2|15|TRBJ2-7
ASSQVGSAGETYEQY
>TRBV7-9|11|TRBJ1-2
ASSLTGIGGYT
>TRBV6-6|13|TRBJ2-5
ASSSSGGYQETQY
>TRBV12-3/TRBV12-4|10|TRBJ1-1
ATESTNTEAF
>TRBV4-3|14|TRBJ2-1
ASSQDHRWDYNEQF
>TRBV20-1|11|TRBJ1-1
GATSGFLAEAF
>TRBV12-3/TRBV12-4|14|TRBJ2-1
ASSGPTQSSYNEQF
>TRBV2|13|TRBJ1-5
ASSPSTVIHQPQH
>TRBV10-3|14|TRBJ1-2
AIRNPGRLTNYGYT
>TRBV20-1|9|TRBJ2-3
SAVDSDTQY
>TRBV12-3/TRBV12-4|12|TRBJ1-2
ASTREESIYGYT
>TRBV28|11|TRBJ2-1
ASRRTGGFEQF
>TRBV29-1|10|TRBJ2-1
SCGSDSAVGF
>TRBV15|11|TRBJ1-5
ATRAGVNQPQH
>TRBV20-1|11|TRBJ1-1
SAHTDRGTEAF
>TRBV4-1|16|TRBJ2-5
ASSQKPGQMLYQETQY
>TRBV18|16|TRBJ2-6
ASSPMGTAISGANVLT
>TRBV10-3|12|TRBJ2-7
AISDRGPTYEQY
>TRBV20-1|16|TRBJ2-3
SARDRPVRASGTDTQY
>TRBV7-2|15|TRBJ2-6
ASSYSTGLSGANVLT
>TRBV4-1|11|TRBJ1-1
ASSQTPSLEAF
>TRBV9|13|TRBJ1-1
ASSVWARENTEAF
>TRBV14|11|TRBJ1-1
ASSQGSNTEAF
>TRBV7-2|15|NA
ASSLQVSGDFYNEQY
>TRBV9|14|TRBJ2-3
ASSSRTGSTTDTQY
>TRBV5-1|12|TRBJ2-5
ASSFKLAQETQY
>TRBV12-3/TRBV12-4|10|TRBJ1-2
ASNTDTYGYT
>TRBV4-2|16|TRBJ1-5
ASSQRGWGLNSNQPQH
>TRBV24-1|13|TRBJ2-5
ATSDPGQGVETQY
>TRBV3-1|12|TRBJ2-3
ASSLGTPMDTQY
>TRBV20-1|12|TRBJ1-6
SARFGTHNSPLH
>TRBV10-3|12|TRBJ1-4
AISVDRANEKLF